This TCR beta chain was identified in a study of cytomegalovirus exposure and HLA in healthy donors. Method: immunoSEQ multiplex PCR; TCRdb's copy keeps in-frame clones and lacks some. Of 45,000 to 65,000 clones listed, 89% are singletons. Germline loops: CDR1 MGHRA, CDR2 YSYEKL. The CDR3 length is 15 residues. J was trimmed by 5 bases and V by 1 base; bases with no gene match: 6. This clonotype was sampled from a woman aged 18-29 years in good health and CMV-seropositive. The sample comprised PBMCs. This chain joins TRBV4-1 and TRBJ2-7; 9 nucleotides line up with TRBD1. The CDR3 here is CASSQVPGQGHEQYF. CDR3 coding DNA: TGCGCCAGCAGCCAAGTCCCGGGACAGGGCCACGAGCAGTACTTC.